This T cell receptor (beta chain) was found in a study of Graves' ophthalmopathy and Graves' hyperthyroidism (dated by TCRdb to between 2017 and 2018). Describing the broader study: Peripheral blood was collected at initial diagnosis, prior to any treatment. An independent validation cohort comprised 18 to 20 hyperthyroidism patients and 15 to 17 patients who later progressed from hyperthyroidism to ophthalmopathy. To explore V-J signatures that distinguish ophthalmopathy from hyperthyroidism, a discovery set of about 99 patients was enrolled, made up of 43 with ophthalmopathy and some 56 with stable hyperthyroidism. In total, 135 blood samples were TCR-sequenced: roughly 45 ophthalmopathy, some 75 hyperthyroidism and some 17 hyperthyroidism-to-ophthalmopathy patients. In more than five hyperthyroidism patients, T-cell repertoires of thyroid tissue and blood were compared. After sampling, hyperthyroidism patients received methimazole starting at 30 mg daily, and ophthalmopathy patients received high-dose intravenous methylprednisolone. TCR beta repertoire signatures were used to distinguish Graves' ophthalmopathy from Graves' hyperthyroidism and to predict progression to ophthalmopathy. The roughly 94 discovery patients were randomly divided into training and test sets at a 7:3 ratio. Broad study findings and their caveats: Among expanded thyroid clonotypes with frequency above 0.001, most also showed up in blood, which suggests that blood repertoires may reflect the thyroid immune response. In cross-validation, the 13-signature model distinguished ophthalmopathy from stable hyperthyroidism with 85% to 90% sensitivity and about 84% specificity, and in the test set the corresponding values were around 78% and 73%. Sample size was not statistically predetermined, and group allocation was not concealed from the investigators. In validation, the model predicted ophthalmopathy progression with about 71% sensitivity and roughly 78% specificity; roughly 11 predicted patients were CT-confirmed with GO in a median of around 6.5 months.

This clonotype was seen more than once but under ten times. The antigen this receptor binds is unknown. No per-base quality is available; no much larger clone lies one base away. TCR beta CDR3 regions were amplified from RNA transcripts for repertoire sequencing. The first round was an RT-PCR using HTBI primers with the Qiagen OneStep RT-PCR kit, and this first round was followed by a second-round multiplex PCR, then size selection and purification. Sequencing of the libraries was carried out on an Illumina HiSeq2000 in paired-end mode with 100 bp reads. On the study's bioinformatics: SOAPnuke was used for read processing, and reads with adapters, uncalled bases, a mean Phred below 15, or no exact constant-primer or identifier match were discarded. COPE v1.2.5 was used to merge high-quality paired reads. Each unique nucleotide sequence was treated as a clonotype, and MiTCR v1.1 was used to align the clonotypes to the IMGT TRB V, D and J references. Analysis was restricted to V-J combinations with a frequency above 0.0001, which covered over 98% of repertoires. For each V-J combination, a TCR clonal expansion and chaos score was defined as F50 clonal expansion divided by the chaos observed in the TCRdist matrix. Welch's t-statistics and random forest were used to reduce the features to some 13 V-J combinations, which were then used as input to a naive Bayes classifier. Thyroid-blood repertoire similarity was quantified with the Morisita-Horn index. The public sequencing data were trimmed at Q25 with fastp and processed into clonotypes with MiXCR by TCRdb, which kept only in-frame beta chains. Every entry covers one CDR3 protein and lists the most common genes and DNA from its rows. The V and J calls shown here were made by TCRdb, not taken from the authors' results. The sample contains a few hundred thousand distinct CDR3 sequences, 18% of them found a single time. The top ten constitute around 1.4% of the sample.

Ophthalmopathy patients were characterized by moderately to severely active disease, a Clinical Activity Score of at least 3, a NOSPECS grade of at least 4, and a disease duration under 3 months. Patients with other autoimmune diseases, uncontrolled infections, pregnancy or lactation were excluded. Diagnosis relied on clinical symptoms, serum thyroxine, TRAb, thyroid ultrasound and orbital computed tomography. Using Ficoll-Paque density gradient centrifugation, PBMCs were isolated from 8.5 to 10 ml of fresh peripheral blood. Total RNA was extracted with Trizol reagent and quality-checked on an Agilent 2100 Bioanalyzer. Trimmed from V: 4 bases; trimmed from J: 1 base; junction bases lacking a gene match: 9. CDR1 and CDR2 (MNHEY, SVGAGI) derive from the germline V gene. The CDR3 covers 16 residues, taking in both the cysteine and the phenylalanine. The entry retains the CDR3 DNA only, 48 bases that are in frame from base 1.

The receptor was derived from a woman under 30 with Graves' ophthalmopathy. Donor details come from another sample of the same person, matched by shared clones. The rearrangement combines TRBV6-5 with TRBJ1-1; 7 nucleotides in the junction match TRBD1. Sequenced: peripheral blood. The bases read TGTGCCAGCAGTTTACAGACAGGGACTCAGAACACTGAAGCTTTCTTT. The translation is CASSLQTGTQNTEAFF.